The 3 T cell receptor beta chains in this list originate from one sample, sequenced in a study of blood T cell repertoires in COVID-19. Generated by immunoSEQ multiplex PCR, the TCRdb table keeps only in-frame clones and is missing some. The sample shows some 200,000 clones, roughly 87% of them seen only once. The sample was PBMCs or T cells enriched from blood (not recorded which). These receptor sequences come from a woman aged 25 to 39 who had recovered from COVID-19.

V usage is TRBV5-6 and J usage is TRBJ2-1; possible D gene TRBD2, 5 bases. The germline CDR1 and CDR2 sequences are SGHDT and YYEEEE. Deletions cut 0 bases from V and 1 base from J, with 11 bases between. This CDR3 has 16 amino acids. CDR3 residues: CASSLGGLESYNEQFF. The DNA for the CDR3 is TGTGCCAGCAGCTTGGGCGGACTTGAATCCTACAATGAGCAGTTCTTC.

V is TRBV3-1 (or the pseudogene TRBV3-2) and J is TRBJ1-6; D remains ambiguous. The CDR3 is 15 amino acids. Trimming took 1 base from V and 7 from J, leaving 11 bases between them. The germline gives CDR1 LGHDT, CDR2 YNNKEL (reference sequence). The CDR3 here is CASSQVGGSNSPLHF. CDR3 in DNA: TGTGCCAGCAGCCAAGTCGGCGGGTCAAATTCACCCCTCCACTTT.

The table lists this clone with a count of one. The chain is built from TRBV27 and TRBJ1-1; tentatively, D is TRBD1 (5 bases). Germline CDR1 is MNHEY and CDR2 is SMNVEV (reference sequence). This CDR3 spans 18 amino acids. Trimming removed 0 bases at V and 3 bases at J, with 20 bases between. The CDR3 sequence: CASSLSWGRVTQDTEAFF. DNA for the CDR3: TGTGCCAGCAGTTTATCATGGGGCAGGGTGACACAGGACACTGAAGCTTTCTTT.